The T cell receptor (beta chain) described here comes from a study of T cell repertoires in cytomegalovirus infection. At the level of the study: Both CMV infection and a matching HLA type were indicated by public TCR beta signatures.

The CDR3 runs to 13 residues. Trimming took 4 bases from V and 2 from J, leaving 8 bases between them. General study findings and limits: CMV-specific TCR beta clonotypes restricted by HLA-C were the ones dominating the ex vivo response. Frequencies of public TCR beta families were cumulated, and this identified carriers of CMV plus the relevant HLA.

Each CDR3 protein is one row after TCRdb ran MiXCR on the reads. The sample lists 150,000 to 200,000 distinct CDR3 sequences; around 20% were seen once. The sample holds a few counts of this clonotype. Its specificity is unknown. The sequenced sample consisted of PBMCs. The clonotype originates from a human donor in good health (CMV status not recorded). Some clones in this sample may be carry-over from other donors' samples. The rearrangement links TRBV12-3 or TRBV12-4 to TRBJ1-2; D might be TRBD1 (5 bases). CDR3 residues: CASSWDGNYGYTF. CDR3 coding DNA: TGTGCCAGCAGTTGGGACGGAAACTATGGCTACACCTTC.